Listed here are 14 T cell receptor beta chains from one sample, sequenced in a study of T cell repertoires in cytomegalovirus infection. In TCRdb, the reads were re-called with MiXCR into one record per CDR3 protein. Of about 480,000 distinct CDR3 sequences in the sample, about 33% were seen once. These TCRs' antigens remain unknown. This specimen consisted of cultured PBMCs, obtained from culture after CMV antigen stimulation. The receptors derive from a human donor in good health (CMV status not recorded). Some clones in this sample may be carry-over from other donors' samples.

In its sample, this clonotype was seen a few times. The J gene is TRBJ2-3, the V gene TRBV5-1, with a weak D call TRBD2 (5 bases). Trimming left V 5 bases short and J 5 bases short, with 9 bases between. The CDR3 sequence is 12 residues long. Germline V gene lookup returns CDR1 SGHRS and CDR2 YFSETQ. The CDR3 bases are TGCGCCAGCAGTCCAGAGGGAGATACGCAGTATTTT. This gives the protein CASSPEGDTQYF.

The CDR3 DNA reads TGCAGTGCTAGAGCGGACAGTTATGACTCTGGGGCCAACGTCCTGACTTTC. Amino acid sequence: CSARADSYDSGANVLTF. The gene calls are TRBV20-1 and TRBJ2-6, with D possibly TRBD1 on 6 matching bases. This CDR3 has 17 residues. V was clipped by 1 base and J by 0 bases, with 13 bases between them. Germline loops: CDR1 DFQATT, CDR2 SNEGSKA (reference sequence).

This sequence joins TRBV19 and TRBJ2-7; D is unresolved. The CDR3 is 13 amino acids. Germline V gives CDR1 LNHDA, CDR2 SQIVND (reference sequence). V was pared by 6 bases and J by 4 bases, with 13 bases between. The chain's CDR3 is CASSYLQNYEQYF. The CDR3, as DNA: TGTGCCAGTAGCTACCTACAGAATTACGAGCAGTACTTC.

This clonotype was found a few times. The rearrangement links TRBV9 to TRBJ1-1, with 11 positions matching TRBD1. This CDR3 has 13 residues. Germline CDR1 SGDLS, CDR2 YYNGEE. V shed 7 bases and J 4 bases; nucleotides not matched to a gene: 3. In DNA form, the CDR3 reads TGTGCCAGCGGGACAGGGGGAAGCACTGAAGCTTTCTTT. Its translation is CASGTGGSTEAFF.

This clonotype was counted once. The gene calls are TRBV28 and TRBJ1-5, with unresolved D. Trimming removed 3 bases at V and 6 bases at J, with 15 bases between. In germline, CDR1 is MDHEN, CDR2 SYDVKM. The CDR3 consists of 15 residues. The CDR3 DNA reads as TGTGCCAGCAGTTTCCCAGGACTGAACCTTCAGCCCCAGCATTTT. Translated: CASSFPGLNLQPQHF.

This chain connects TRBV20-1 to TRBJ2-3, with 15 bases matching TRBD2. J gave up 2 bases and V 3 bases, and 9 bases lay outside the gene matches. This CDR3 region has 18 residues. Germline loops: CDR1 DFQATT, CDR2 SNEGSKA (reference sequence). In DNA, the CDR3 is TGCAGTGCTAGTCAAGGGACTAGCGGGAGGAGGGTCACAGATACGCAGTATTTT. It codes for CSASQGTSGRRVTDTQYF.

This clonotype was recorded a few times. The rearrangement links TRBV10-3 to TRBJ2-3, with no clear D. The CDR3 loop spans 11 amino acids. Germline-derived CDR1 and CDR2 are ENHRY and SYGVKD. Trimming shortened V by 4 bases and J by 5 bases, and 4 bases separated the two germline ends. Written as DNA, the CDR3 is TGTGCCATCAGTGGACGAGATACGCAGTATTTT. It codes for CAISGRDTQYF.

The chain has TRBV7-6 and TRBJ1-6; D remains unclear. Germline V gene sequence: CDR1 SGHVS, CDR2 FNYEAQ. V lost 1 base and J 7 bases, leaving 11 bases between the germline ends. The CDR3 sequence is 15 residues long. Written as DNA, the CDR3 is TGTGCCAGCAGCTTAGGCGGCAGGCCGAATTCACCCCTCCACTTT. It yields the protein CASSLGGRPNSPLHF.

CDR3 in DNA: TGTGCCAGCAGCCGTTCCAGGGACTACGAGCAGTACTTC. Residues: CASSRSRDYEQYF. The chain recombines TRBV7-2 with TRBJ2-7; D is possibly TRBD1 (5 bases). This CDR3 is 13 amino acids long. CDR1 is SGHTA and CDR2 is FQGNSA in the germline V gene. Deletions cut 5 bases from V and 3 bases from J, with 11 bases between.

The gene calls are TRBV7-9 and TRBJ2-2; 8 bases agree with TRBD1. The CDR3 runs 15 residues. Germline CDR1 and CDR2: SEHNR and FQNEAQ (reference sequence). J gave up 7 bases and V 4 bases, and 8 bases lay outside the gene matches. CDR3 region: CASSSAQGAVGELFF. The CDR3 DNA follows: TGTGCCAGCAGCTCCGCTCAGGGGGCCGTCGGGGAGCTGTTTTTT.

V gene TRBV7-2 combines with J gene TRBJ1-2; D not certain. CDR3 length equals 13 residues. The germline V gene encodes CDR1 SGHTA and CDR2 FQGNSA. The V gene lost 5 bases and the J gene lost 3 bases, with 10 bases spanning the gap. CDR3 coding DNA: TGTGCCAGCAGCCACCTCTATCACTATGGCTACACCTTC. It encodes CASSHLYHYGYTF.

The rearrangement joins TRBV7-2 to TRBJ1-1; no firm D call. Trimming removed 5 bases at V and 11 bases at J, with 15 bases between. The length of the CDR3 is 12 residues. From germline, CDR1 is SGHTA and CDR2 FQGNSA. The CDR3, as DNA: TGTGCCAGCAGCCCCCCGGTGGACCGGGCTTTCTTT. Amino acid sequence: CASSPPVDRAFF.

In DNA form, the CDR3 reads TGTGCCAGCAGCTTGCTCGGGCTAGCGGGAGGGCGCACAGATACGCAGTATTTT. This encodes CASSLLGLAGGRTDTQYF. The chain carries TRBV7-2 and TRBJ2-3, with 12 bases that match TRBD2. With 3 bases clipped from V and 1 base from J, the junction kept 8 bases outside the gene matches. CDR1 is SGHTA, CDR2 FQGNSA, per germline. CDR3 length: 18 amino acids. Looking up the rest from reference TRBV7-2 and TRBJ2-3 gives the full variable domain: GAGVSQSPSNKVTEKGKDVELRCDPISGHTALYWYRQSLGQGLEFLIYFQGNSAPDKSGLPSDRFSAERTGGSVSTLTIQRTQQEDSAVYLCASSLLGLAGGRTDTQYFGPGTRLTVL.

This clonotype was observed a few times. The J gene is TRBJ1-1, the V gene TRBV5-1; D remains unclear. Trimming left V 5 bases short and J 11 bases short, with 13 bases between. Germline CDR1 and CDR2: SGHRS and YFSETQ. The CDR3 sequence is 11 residues long. The CDR3 loop is CASSSRFGAFF. The CDR3 nucleotides read TGCGCCAGCAGTTCCCGGTTCGGTGCTTTCTTT.